This TCR beta chain was sequenced during a study of CD8 T cells in Susac syndrome. Study results and caveats: The study recognized that the number of individuals in its TCR sequencing and HLA analysis was relatively small.

An input of about 0.5 to 1 ug of RNA was subjected to reverse transcription using random hexamers. A single record per CDR3 protein comes from TCRdb applying MiXCR to the immunoSEQ multiplex PCR reads. This sample has hundreds of thousands of distinct CDR3 sequences, with 93% found just once. As to this clonotype: Antigen: not known.

The multiple sclerosis controls were treatment-naive patients with relapsing-remitting disease that was stable or active. The CDR3 has 13 residues. Per germline, CDR1 SGHAT and CDR2 FQNNGV. The V and J ends lost 2 bases and 1 base respectively, with 5 bases between them. This clonotype originated in a human donor with multiple sclerosis. Sequencing was performed on CD4+ T cells from PBMCs. The chain employs TRBV11-2 and TRBJ2-5; no clear D gene. In DNA, the CDR3 is TGTGCCAGCAGCTTAAGGTTCCAAGAGACCCAGTACTTC. Protein: CASSLRFQETQYF.